One T cell receptor (beta chain) is described in this entry. What this receptor recognizes is not known. Qualities for individual bases were not recorded, and no much larger clone is one base off. This sample stems from a study of T cells in Graves' hyperthyroidism and ophthalmopathy (dated by TCRdb to about 2019). A note on the overall study: To identify TCR V-J signatures that set the groups apart, the researchers used a discovery cohort of 100 patients, made up of around 40 with Graves' ophthalmopathy and some 60 with stable Graves' hyperthyroidism. The paper describes TCR Vbeta CDR3 sequencing of 120 to 150 peripheral blood samples, made up of roughly 45 ophthalmopathy patients, some 76 hyperthyroidism patients and roughly 17 progressor patients. Whether ophthalmopathy could be predicted prospectively was tested in an independent validation cohort made up of roughly 20 hyperthyroidism patients plus 17 patients who later progressed to ophthalmopathy. The 95 to 100 discovery patients were randomly divided into training and test sets at a 7:3 ratio. In addition, the study compared T-cell repertoires in thyroid tissue and in blood from about 6 Graves' hyperthyroidism patients. Once sampling was done, hyperthyroidism patients were given methimazole at a starting dose of 30 mg daily, whereas ophthalmopathy patients were given high-dose intravenous methylprednisolone.

What the work shows at the level of the full study, not this receptor alone: Blood samples also contained most of the expanded thyroid clonotypes (frequency above 0.001), which suggests that blood repertoires may reflect thyroid immune responses. Sample size was not statistically predetermined, and blinding of investigators to group allocation was not performed. During validation, the model predicted progression to ophthalmopathy a median of about 5.9 months ahead of onset, with almost 71% sensitivity and 72% to 80% specificity. A model built on a 13 V-J signature distinguished ophthalmopathy from stable hyperthyroidism, reaching over 85% sensitivity and 81% to 83% specificity in cross-validation and 80%/75% in testing.

The TCR beta CDR3 regions were amplified from the RNA transcripts. For the first round of RT-PCR on the TCR CDR3, the HTBI primer set was used together with the Qiagen OneStep RT-PCR kit. A second multiplex PCR round built the libraries, followed by size selection and purification. Libraries were sequenced paired-end with 100 bp reads on an Illumina HiSeq2000. In the source study's methods: Raw data were processed with SOAPnuke, discarding reads with adapters, uncalled bases, mean Phred below 15, or no exact constant-primer or identifier match. COPE v1.2.5 was used to merge the high-quality paired reads, and each unique nucleotide sequence was defined as a clonotype. MiTCR v1.1 was used to align the clonotypes against IMGT TRBV, TRBD and TRBJ reference segments. Analysis was restricted to V-J combinations with a frequency above 0.0001, which covered about 99% of repertoires. The TCS score was defined as the ratio of F50 (clonal expansion) to E x V (chaos), calculated using BLOSUM62-based TCRdist between CDR3 peptides within each V-J. Welch's t-statistics and random forest reduced fewer than 550 V-J features to roughly 13, which were used in a naive Bayes classifier (R e1071). The similarity between thyroid and blood repertoires was quantified using the Morisita-Horn index. TCRdb handled the public reads itself, with Q25 trimming in fastp and clone calling in MiXCR, and kept productive beta chains. Here each entry gathers all rows of one CDR3 protein and keeps the most common genes and DNA. V and J calls and clone size were set by TCRdb, not the authors. This sample comprises roughly 510,000 distinct CDR3 sequences, 40% to 50% of them detected only once. 35% to 50% of the sample comes from the top ten.

Patients with uncontrolled infections, other autoimmune diseases, pregnancy or lactation were excluded. Diagnoses were established on the basis of clinical symptoms, serum thyroxine and TRAb, thyroid ultrasound, and orbital computed tomography. Total RNA was extracted with Trizol reagent, and quality was checked on an Agilent 2100 Bioanalyzer. The CDR3 measures 13 amino acids from cysteine to phenylalanine. Kept here is only the CDR3 DNA, which spans 39 bases and is read in frame from base 1. At the junction V is shortened by 1 base and J by 11 bases, with 14 bases in between. As encoded in the germline V gene, CDR1 is SGHDN while CDR2 is FVKESK.

The receptor was isolated from an adult woman with Graves' disease, either hyperthyroidism or ophthalmopathy (not recorded which). This receptor chain uses TRBV14 and TRBJ1-1; matching of 5 bases hints at TRBD1 as the D gene. Sequenced material: peripheral blood or thyroid tissue (not recorded which). For the CDR3, the sequence is CASSQGAGRGAFF. The base sequence is TGTGCCAGCAGCCAAGGAGCAGGAAGGGGCGCTTTCTTT. When the CDR3 is completed using the reference TRBV14 and TRBJ1-1 genes on either side, the full variable domain is EAGVTQFPSHSVIEKGQTVTLRCDPISGHDNLYWYRRVMGKEIKFLLHFVKESKQDESGMPNNRFLAERTGGTYSTLKVQPAELEDSGVYFCASSQGAGRGAFFGQGTRLTVV.